One sample yielded the 32 T cell receptor beta chains listed below, sequenced in a study of CXCR3-negative and CXCR3-positive naive CD8 T cells. Study-wide results and caveats: Greater hydrophobicity was found in TRB CDR3s of CXCR3-positive naive cells than of CXCR3-negative naive cells.

The study made its TRB cDNA libraries by 5' RACE, adding UMI labels. One entry per CDR3 protein, without DNA, is what TCRdb gives after re-calling the 5' RACE reads. Recorded for this sample: about 98,000 distinct CDR3 sequences. These TCRs are of unknown antigen specificity. The sample comprised naive CXCR3+ CD8+ T cells from blood. This sample's subset: CD45RO-CCR7+CD27+CD95- naive CD8+ T cells expressing CXCR3 (TNR3+). These receptors originate from a human donor in good health. Some clones in this sample may be carry-over from other donors' samples.

This sequence joins TRBV28 and TRBJ2-5; TCRdb's D gene call, TRBD1, goes unchecked for lack of DNA. Germline V lookup: CDR1 MDHEN, CDR2 SYDVKM. CDR3 length equals 15 residues. The chain's CDR3 is CASSSSVGGRETQYF.

Here the CDR3 reads CASSLAGGPPNEQFF. This chain uses TRBV5-1 with TRBJ2-1; TCRdb picks TRBD1, but there is no DNA to check that call. Germline V gene lookup returns CDR1 SGHRS and CDR2 YFSETQ. The CDR3 spans 15 residues.

V and J are TRBV20-1 and TRBJ1-1; TCRdb's D call of TRBD1 is untestable without DNA. The CDR3 is made up of 13 amino acids. Germline V gene data show CDR1 as DFQATT and CDR2 as SNEGSKA (reference sequence). The CDR3 here is CSARGQGDTEAFF.

CDR3 sequence: CASSDSWTSGTDTQYF. V usage is TRBV6-4 and J usage is TRBJ2-3. CDR1 and CDR2 (germline): MRHNA, SNTAGT. This CDR3 spans 16 amino acids.

The chain combines TRBV20-1 with TRBJ2-5; the TCRdb D gene call, TRBD2, has no DNA to confirm it. Germline assignment: CDR1 DFQATT and CDR2 SNEGSKA (reference sequence). The CDR3 runs to 15 residues. This CDR3 is CSPSISGEPQGTQYF.

CDR3 region: CASSFRGGTAYEQYF. The rearrangement uses TRBV28 and TRBJ2-7; TCRdb's D call, TRBD1, is unchecked because there is no DNA. Germline V lookup: CDR1 MDHEN, CDR2 SYDVKM. The CDR3 consists of 15 residues.

The chain joins TRBV20-1 to TRBJ1-1; checking the TCRdb D call of TRBD1 is not possible without DNA. Germline V gene data show CDR1 as DFQATT and CDR2 as SNEGSKA (reference sequence). This CDR3 is 13 amino acids long. The CDR3 here is CSAAGGGDTEAFF.

V is TRBV9 and J is TRBJ2-5. This CDR3 spans 13 amino acids. The germline V gene encodes CDR1 SGDLS and CDR2 YYNGEE. The CDR3 sequence: CASSVDHQETQYF.

J is TRBJ2-1 and V is TRBV29-1. CDR1 SQVTM and CDR2 ANQGSEA come from the germline V gene. The CDR3 has 11 residues. The CDR3 region is CSVVRSAEQFF.

The chain employs TRBV14 and TRBJ2-6; the D call from TCRdb, TRBD1, cannot be confirmed without DNA. Germline-derived CDR1 and CDR2 are SGHDN and FVKESK. The CDR3 spans 22 residues. The CDR3 here is CASSQAVFIGTGVFSGANVLTF. The full variable domain, completed using reference TRBV14 and TRBJ2-6, is EAGVTQFPSHSVIEKGQTVTLRCDPISGHDNLYWYRRVMGKEIKFLLHFVKESKQDESGMPNNRFLAERTGGTYSTLKVQPAELEDSGVYFCASSQAVFIGTGVFSGANVLTFGAGSRLTVL.

The chain links TRBV27 to TRBJ2-3. The germline gives CDR1 MNHEY, CDR2 SMNVEV (reference sequence). This CDR3 is 14 amino acids long. CDR3: CASSLWRSTDTQYF.

The CDR3 reads CASSQFASGGANEQFF. The chain joins TRBV14 to TRBJ2-1; TCRdb's D call of TRBD2 is untestable without DNA. The CDR3 runs 16 residues. Germline V CDR1 and CDR2: SGHDN, FVKESK.

CDR3 protein: CASSLPGAPFVF. The chain recombines TRBV27 with TRBJ2-1; the TCRdb call, TRBD1, lacks DNA for checking. The germline CDR1 and CDR2 sequences are MNHEY and SMNVEV (reference sequence). This CDR3 contains 12 residues.

The chain carries TRBV24-1 and TRBJ2-7; TCRdb lists TRBD1, though no DNA is available to test this call. The CDR3 contains 14 residues. The V gene's germline CDR1 is KGHDR and CDR2 SFDVKD. CDR3 in amino acids: CATSDSVTPYEQYF.

The chain has TRBV7-3 and TRBJ2-1; the TCRdb D gene call, TRBD1, has no DNA to confirm it. The CDR3 totals 15 residues. Germline assignment: CDR1 SGHTA and CDR2 FQGTGA. The CDR3 loop reads CAGSLGGGEVDEQFF.

The chain is built from TRBV19 and TRBJ1-2. The germline V gene encodes CDR1 LNHDA and CDR2 SQIVND (reference sequence). This CDR3 contains 14 residues. The CDR3 reads CTSTLSGSYDGYTF.

The chain joins TRBV7-2 to TRBJ2-7. The CDR3 runs 11 residues. CDR1 is SGHTA and CDR2 is FQGNSA in the germline V gene. CDR3 residues: CASTDRYEQYF.

J is TRBJ2-7 and V is TRBV7-9. The CDR3 is 12 residues long. Germline lookup yields CDR1 SEHNR and CDR2 FQNEAQ (reference sequence). The CDR3 loop reads CASSLVEFEQYF.

The gene calls are TRBV6-1 and TRBJ2-7; with no DNA, the TCRdb D assignment of TRBD1 cannot be verified. Per the germline V gene, CDR1 is MNHNS and CDR2 is SASEGT. The CDR3 sequence is 14 residues long. This chain's CDR3 is CASSGFGGPYELYF.

Here the CDR3 reads CSAIQWGGENYGYTF. The V and J genes are TRBV20-1 and TRBJ1-2; TCRdb reports TRBD1, a call that lacks DNA to check it against. The germline gives CDR1 DFQATT, CDR2 SNEGSKA (reference sequence). There are 15 residues in the CDR3.

The V call is TRBV12-3 or TRBV12-4, the J call TRBJ2-1; the TCRdb call, TRBD1, lacks DNA for checking. This CDR3 contains 17 residues. The CDR3 spells CASSFEGGGAKSGEQFF.

This chain links TRBV4-3 with TRBJ2-6. The CDR3 spans 16 residues. Germline V CDR1 and CDR2: LGHNA, YSLEER. The CDR3: CASSQERGSGADVLTF.

The gene calls are TRBV7-6 and TRBJ2-1; TCRdb returns TRBD2, unconfirmable since there is no DNA. The germline V gene has CDR1 SGHVS and CDR2 FNYEAQ. The CDR3 covers 15 residues. CDR3 residues: CASSLLRGERNEQFF. Full variable domain (remainder filled in from reference TRBV7-6 and TRBJ2-1): GAGVSQSPRYKVTKRGQDVALRCDPISGHVSLYWYRQALGQGPEFLTYFNYEAQQDKSGLPNDRFSAERPEGSISTLTIQRTEQRDSAMYRCASSLLRGERNEQFFGPGTRLTVL.

The chain has TRBV7-6 and TRBJ2-7; the D call of TRBD1 rests on TCRdb alone, since no DNA is present to check it. The CDR3 spans 15 residues. Germline V CDR1 and CDR2: SGHVS, FNYEAQ. The CDR3 is CASEGAGAISYEQYF. Drawing the rest from reference TRBV7-6 and TRBJ2-7, the complete variable domain is GAGVSQSPRYKVTKRGQDVALRCDPISGHVSLYWYRQALGQGPEFLTYFNYEAQQDKSGLPNDRFSAERPEGSISTLTIQRTEQRDSAMYRCASEGAGAISYEQYFGPGTRLTVT.

The rearrangement links TRBV3-1 to TRBJ2-7; absent DNA, TCRdb's TRBD2 call cannot be checked. The CDR3 sequence is 15 residues long. CDR1 is LGHDT, CDR2 YNNKEL, per germline (reference sequence). The CDR3 loop is CASSQEDEGSYEQYF.

The chain recombines TRBV6-5 with TRBJ2-7; TCRdb names TRBD2, which stays unverified in the absence of DNA. This CDR3 spans 14 amino acids. From germline, CDR1 is MNHEY and CDR2 SVGAGI. CDR3 protein: CASGASLLPYEQYF.

This sequence joins TRBV7-2 and TRBJ2-7. The CDR3 spans 13 residues. Germline V lookup: CDR1 SGHTA, CDR2 FQGNSA. CDR3 residues: CASSTSKVGEQYF.

The chain couples TRBV7-9 to TRBJ1-6; checking the TCRdb D call of TRBD1 is not possible without DNA. There are 16 residues in the CDR3. CDR1 and CDR2 from the germline V gene are SEHNR and FQNEAQ (reference sequence). The CDR3: CASSSTQGAVNSPLHF.

The rearrangement links TRBV20-1 to TRBJ2-5. The CDR3 has 13 amino acids. Germline CDR1 and CDR2: DFQATT and SNEGSKA (reference sequence). The CDR3 protein is CSARERQQETQYF.

The chain couples TRBV29-1 to TRBJ2-2. There are 12 residues in the CDR3. Germline V lookup: CDR1 SQVTM, CDR2 ANQGSEA. CDR3 region: CSVEANTGELFF.

The rearrangement links TRBV4-3 to TRBJ2-1; the TRBD1 assignment by TCRdb is unverifiable without DNA. Per the germline V gene, CDR1 is LGHNA and CDR2 is YSLEER. The CDR3 spans 16 residues. The CDR3 spells CASSQAQRGPYNEQFF.

The V gene is TRBV5-1, the J gene TRBJ2-7; with no DNA, the TCRdb D assignment of TRBD1 cannot be verified. The CDR3 consists of 11 residues. Germline assignment: CDR1 SGHRS and CDR2 YFSETQ. The CDR3 loop reads CAQRRGHEQYF.